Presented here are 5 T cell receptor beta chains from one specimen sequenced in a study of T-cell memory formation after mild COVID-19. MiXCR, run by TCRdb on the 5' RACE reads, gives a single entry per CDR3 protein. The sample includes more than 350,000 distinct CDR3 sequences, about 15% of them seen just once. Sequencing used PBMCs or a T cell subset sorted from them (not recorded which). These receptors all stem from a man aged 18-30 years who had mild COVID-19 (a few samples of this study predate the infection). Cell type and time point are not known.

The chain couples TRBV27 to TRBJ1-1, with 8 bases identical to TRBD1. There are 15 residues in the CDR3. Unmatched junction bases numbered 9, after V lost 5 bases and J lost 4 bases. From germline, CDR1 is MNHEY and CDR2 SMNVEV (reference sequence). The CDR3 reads CASSPTDRGSTEAFF. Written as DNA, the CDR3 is TGTGCCAGCAGTCCAACAGACAGGGGTAGCACTGAAGCTTTCTTT.

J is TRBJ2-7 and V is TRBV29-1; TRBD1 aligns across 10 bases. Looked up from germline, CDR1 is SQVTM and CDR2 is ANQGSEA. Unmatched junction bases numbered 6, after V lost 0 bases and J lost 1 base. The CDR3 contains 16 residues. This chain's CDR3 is CSVEDRGQGTSYEQYF. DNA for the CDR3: TGCAGCGTTGAAGATCGGGGACAGGGGACGTCCTACGAGCAGTACTTC.

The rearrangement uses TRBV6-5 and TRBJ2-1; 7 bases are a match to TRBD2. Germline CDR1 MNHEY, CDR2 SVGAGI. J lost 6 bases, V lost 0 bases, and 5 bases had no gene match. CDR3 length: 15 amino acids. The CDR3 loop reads CASSYSRLALNEQFF. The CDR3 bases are TGTGCCAGCAGTTACTCCCGACTAGCTCTCAATGAGCAGTTCTTC.

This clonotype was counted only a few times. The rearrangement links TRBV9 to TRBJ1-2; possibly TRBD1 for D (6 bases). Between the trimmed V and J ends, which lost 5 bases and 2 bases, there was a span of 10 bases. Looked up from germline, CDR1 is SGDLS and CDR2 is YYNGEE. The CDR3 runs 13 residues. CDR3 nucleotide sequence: TGTGCCAGCAGACCGGACAGAAACTATGGCTACACCTTC. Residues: CASRPDRNYGYTF.

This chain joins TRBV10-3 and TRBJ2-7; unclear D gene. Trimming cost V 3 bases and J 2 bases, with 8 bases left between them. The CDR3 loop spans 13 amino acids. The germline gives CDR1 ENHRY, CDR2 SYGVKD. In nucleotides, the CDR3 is TGTGCCATCAGTGATTCTCGTACCTACGAGCAGTACTTC. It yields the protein CAISDSRTYEQYF.